This T cell receptor beta chain is drawn from a study of T cell changes during pregnancy in multiple sclerosis. This clone was counted a single time. This CDR3 comprises 12 residues. V shed 2 bases and J shed 4 bases, with 3 bases lying between them. Germline lookup yields CDR1 ENHRY and CDR2 SYGVKD. Using immunoSEQ multiplex PCR, the repertoire was profiled, and TCRdb retains in-frame clones only, with some absent. Altogether tens of thousands of clones are present, 80% to 95% being singletons, with the ten largest covering 0.6% to 0.85%. The source material was CD4+ T cells from peripheral blood mononuclear cells, sampled in the third trimester of pregnancy. The genes are TRBV10-3 and TRBJ1-3; D unresolved. This receptor was taken from a female donor with multiple sclerosis, enrolled in a pregnancy study. The CDR3: CAISETGNTIYF. Here the CDR3 DNA reads TGTGCCATCAGTGAGACAGGAAACACCATATATTTT.